The clone carrying this TCR beta chain has a count of ten or more. This sample stems from a study of T cells in Graves' hyperthyroidism and ophthalmopathy. Germline CDR1 LGHDT, CDR2 YNNKEL (reference sequence). The CDR3 is 15 residues long. Trimming stripped 4 bases from V and 2 bases from J, with 14 bases between. It was RNA transcripts that yielded the amplified TCR beta CDR3 regions. A set of HTBI primers served as the primers for a first-round RT-PCR of the TCR CDR3. TCRdb called the multiplex PCR reads again in MiXCR, with one record for every CDR3 protein. The sample holds roughly 200,000 distinct CDR3 sequences, about 18% seen once. Thyroid ultrasound, orbital computed tomography, clinical symptoms, and serum thyroxine and TRAb underpinned diagnoses.

This TCR was sampled from a man aged 35-49 years with Graves' hyperthyroidism. J is TRBJ1-1 and V is TRBV3-1, with D perhaps matching TRBD1 (6 bases). The sample consisted of blood. The CDR3 sequence is CASSLRTETNTEAFF. In DNA form, the CDR3 reads TGTGCCAGCAGCCTCCGGACAGAAACTAACACTGAAGCTTTCTTT.